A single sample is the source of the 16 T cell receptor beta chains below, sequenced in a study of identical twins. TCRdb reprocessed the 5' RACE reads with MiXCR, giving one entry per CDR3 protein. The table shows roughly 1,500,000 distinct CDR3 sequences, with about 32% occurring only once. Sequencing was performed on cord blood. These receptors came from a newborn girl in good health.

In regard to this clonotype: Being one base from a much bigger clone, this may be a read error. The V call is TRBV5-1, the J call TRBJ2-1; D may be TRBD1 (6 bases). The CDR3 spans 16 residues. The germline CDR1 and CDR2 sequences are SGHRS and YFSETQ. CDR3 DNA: TGCGCCAGCAGCTCCGGACAGTCAAGCTCCTACAATGGGCAGTTCTTC. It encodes CASSSGQSSSYNGQFF. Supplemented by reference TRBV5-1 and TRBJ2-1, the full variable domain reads KAGVTQTPRYLIKTRGQQVTLSCSPISGHRSVSWYQQTPGQGLQFLFEYFSETQRNKGNFPGRFSGRQFSNSRSEMNVSTLELGDSALYLCASSSGQSSSYNGQFFGPGTRLTVL.

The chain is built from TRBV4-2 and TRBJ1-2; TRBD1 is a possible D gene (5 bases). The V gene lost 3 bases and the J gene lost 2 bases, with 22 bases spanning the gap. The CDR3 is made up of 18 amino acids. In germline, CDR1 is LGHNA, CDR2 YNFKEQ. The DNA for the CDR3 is TGTGCCAGCAGCCAGGGTCGGGACGGTGATTGGGCAAACTATGGCTACACCTTC. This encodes CASSQGRDGDWANYGYTF.

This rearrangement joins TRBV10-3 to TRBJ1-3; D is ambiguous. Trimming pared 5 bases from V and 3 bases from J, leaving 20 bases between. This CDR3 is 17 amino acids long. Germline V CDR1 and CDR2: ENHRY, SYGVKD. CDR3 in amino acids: CAISSEITESYGNTIYF. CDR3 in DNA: TGTGCCATCAGTTCGGAGATCACCGAAAGTTATGGAAACACCATATATTTT.

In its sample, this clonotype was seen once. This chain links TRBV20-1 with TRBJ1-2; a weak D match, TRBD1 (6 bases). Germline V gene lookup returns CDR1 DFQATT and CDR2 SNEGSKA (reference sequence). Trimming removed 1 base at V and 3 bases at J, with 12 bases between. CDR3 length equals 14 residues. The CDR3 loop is CSARGRGQDYGYTF. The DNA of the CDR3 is TGCAGTGCTAGAGGCCGGGGGCAGGACTATGGCTACACCTTC.

The CDR3 nucleotides are TGTGCCACCAGCAGAGATGTGAGGGAGGGTGAAAAACTGTTTTTT. Protein product: CATSRDVREGEKLFF. The rearrangement links TRBV15 to TRBJ1-4; unclear D gene. The CDR3 extends over 15 amino acids. Germline assignment: CDR1 LNHNV and CDR2 YYDKDF (reference sequence). Between the trimmed V and J ends, which lost 0 bases and 7 bases, there was a span of 12 bases.

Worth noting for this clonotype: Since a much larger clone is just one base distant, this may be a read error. CDR3 bases: TGCGCCAGCAGCTTGGACTCTAGCGGGCCTTCCTACGAGCGGTACTTC. Protein: CASSLDSSGPSYERYF. The chain combines TRBV5-1 with TRBJ2-7, with TRBD2 matching 8 bases. Germline CDR1 and CDR2: SGHRS and YFSETQ. The CDR3 spans 16 residues.

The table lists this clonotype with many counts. As DNA, the CDR3 is TGTGCCAGCAGCGCCTCAATAGCCAAAAACATTCAGTACTTC. Translating gives CASSASIAKNIQYF. The chain links TRBV7-2 to TRBJ2-4; D uncertain. From germline, CDR1 is SGHTA and CDR2 FQGNSA. CDR3 length equals 14 residues. The V and J ends lost 5 bases and 0 bases respectively, with 8 bases between them. The complete variable domain, with remaining parts taken from reference TRBV7-2 and TRBJ2-4, reads GAGVSQSPSNKVTEKGKDVELRCDPISGHTALYWYRQSLGQGLEFLIYFQGNSAPDKSGLPSDRFSAERTGGSVSTLTIQRTQQEDSAVYLCASSASIAKNIQYFGAGTRLSVL.

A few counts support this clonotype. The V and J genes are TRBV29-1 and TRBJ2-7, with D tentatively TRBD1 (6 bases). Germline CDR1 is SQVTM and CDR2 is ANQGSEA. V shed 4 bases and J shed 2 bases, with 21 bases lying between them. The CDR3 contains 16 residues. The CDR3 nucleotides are TGCAGCGTTGTGGTTCGGCGCACAGGGAGTGCCTACGAGCAGTACTTC. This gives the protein CSVVVRRTGSAYEQYF.

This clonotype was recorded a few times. In nucleotides, the CDR3 is TGTGCCACCAGTGATTTGCCTTACACCGGGGAGCTGTTTTTT. Amino acid sequence: CATSDLPYTGELFF. This sequence joins TRBV24-1 and TRBJ2-2; D not certain. V dropped 0 bases and J dropped 3 bases, with 4 bases sitting between them. CDR3 length: 14 amino acids. Germline lookup yields CDR1 KGHDR and CDR2 SFDVKD.

CDR3 sequence reads: CSAMGADRGAFF. The CDR3 region has the DNA TGCAGTGCTATGGGAGCGGACAGGGGAGCTTTCTTT. V gene TRBV20-1 combines with J gene TRBJ1-1, with TRBD1 matching over 9 bases. With 4 bases clipped from V and 10 bases from J, the junction kept 7 bases outside the gene matches. There are 12 residues in the CDR3. Germline assignment: CDR1 DFQATT and CDR2 SNEGSKA (reference sequence).

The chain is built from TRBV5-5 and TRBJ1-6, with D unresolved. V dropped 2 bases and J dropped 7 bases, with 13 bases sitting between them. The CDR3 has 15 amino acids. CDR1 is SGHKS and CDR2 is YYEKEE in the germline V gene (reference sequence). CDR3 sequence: CASSFGHGLNSPLHF. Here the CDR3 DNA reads TGTGCCAGCAGCTTTGGCCACGGCTTAAATTCACCCCTCCACTTT. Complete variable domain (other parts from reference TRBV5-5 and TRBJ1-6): DAGVTQSPTHLIKTRGQQVTLRCSPISGHKSVSWYQQVLGQGPQFIFQYYEKEERGRGNFPDRFSARQFPNYSSELNVNALLLGDSALYLCASSFGHGLNSPLHFGNGTRLTVT.

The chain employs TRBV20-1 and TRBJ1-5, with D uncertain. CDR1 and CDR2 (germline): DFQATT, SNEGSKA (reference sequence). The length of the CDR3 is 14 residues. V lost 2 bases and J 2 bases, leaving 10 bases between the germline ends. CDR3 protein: CSARLITGNQPQHF. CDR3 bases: TGCAGTGCTAGATTAATTACTGGCAATCAGCCCCAGCATTTT.

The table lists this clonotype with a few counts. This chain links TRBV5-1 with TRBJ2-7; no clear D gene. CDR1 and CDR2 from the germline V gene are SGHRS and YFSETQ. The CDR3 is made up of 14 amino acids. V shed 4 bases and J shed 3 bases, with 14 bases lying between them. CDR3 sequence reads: CASSPAVAYYEQYF. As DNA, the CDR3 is TGCGCCAGCAGCCCGGCCGTCGCCTACTACGAGCAGTACTTC.

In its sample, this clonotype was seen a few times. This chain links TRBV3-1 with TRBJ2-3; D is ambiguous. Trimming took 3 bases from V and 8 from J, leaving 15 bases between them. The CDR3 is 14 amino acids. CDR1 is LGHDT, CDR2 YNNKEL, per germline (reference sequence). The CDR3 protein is CASSHSGPPGTQYF. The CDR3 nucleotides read TGTGCCAGCAGCCATTCCGGTCCACCGGGTACGCAGTATTTT.

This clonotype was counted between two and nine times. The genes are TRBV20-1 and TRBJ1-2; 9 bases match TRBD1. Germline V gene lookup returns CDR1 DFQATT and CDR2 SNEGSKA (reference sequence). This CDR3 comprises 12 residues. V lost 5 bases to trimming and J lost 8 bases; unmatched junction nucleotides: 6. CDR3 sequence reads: CSAGTGGRGYTF. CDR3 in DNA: TGCAGTGCTGGTACAGGGGGCCGGGGCTACACCTTC.

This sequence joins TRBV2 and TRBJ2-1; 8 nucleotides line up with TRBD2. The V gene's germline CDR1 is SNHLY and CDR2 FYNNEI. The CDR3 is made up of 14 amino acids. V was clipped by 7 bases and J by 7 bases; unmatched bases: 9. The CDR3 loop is CASMKASGWNEQFF. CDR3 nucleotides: TGTGCCAGCATGAAGGCTAGCGGGTGGAATGAGCAGTTCTTC.